This T cell receptor beta chain was identified in a study of tumor-infiltrating lymphocytes in primary liver carcinoma. Both blood RNA, taken from unsorted whole blood, and germline DNA were extracted. The junction had 8 bases not matched to a gene; V was cut back by 6 bases and J by 6 bases. The germline V gene encodes CDR1 MDHEN and CDR2 SYDVKM. CDR3 length: 15 amino acids. Starting material of 500 to 600 ng total RNA yielded TCR beta cDNA via a constant-region primer. Three rounds of nested multiplex PCR with slightly modified ARM-PCR produced TCR beta libraries. Use of TRBV1-TRBV30 forward primers with a C-beta reverse primer characterized the first two PCR rounds, which lasted ten to eleven cycles each. One entry per CDR3 protein results from TCRdb running MiXCR on the multiplex PCR reads. The sample holds 300,000 to 400,000 distinct CDR3 sequences, approximately 64% seen once.

The clonotype was recovered from a middle-aged man with primary liver carcinoma and hepatitis B virus infection. The chain links TRBV28 to TRBJ2-2; 9 positions agree with TRBD1. Sequenced: peripheral blood. CDR3 bases: TGTGCCAGCAGCCCGGGACAGGGTCGCGCCGGGGAGCTGTTTTTT. This codes for CASSPGQGRAGELFF. Full variable domain (rest looked up from reference TRBV28 and TRBJ2-2): DVKVTQSSRYLVKRTGEKVFLECVQDMDHENMFWYRQDPGLGLRLIYFSYDVKMKEKGDIPEGYSVSREKKERFSLILESASTNQTSMYLCASSPGQGRAGELFFGEGSRLTVL.